Sequencing of this T cell receptor beta chain was carried out in a study of blood T cells in healthy people across ages. Sample-barcoded 5' priming and a J-beta primer mix drove a second PCR of roughly 7 to 11 cycles. TCRdb re-called the 5' RACE reads through MiXCR, storing one row per CDR3 protein. In the table there are about 830,000 distinct CDR3 sequences, over 45% of which are singletons. The sequenced sample was blood. The sequence was collected from a man younger than 40 in good health.

The CDR3: CAIRPLAGGSYNEQFF. The DNA for the CDR3 is TGTGCCATCAGGCCACTAGCGGGAGGGTCCTACAATGAGCAGTTCTTC. This chain joins TRBV10-3 and TRBJ2-1; 13 nucleotides line up with TRBD2. Trimming removed 6 bases from V and 1 base from J; junction bases left unmatched: 3. The CDR3 runs 16 residues. Germline CDR1 is ENHRY and CDR2 is SYGVKD.